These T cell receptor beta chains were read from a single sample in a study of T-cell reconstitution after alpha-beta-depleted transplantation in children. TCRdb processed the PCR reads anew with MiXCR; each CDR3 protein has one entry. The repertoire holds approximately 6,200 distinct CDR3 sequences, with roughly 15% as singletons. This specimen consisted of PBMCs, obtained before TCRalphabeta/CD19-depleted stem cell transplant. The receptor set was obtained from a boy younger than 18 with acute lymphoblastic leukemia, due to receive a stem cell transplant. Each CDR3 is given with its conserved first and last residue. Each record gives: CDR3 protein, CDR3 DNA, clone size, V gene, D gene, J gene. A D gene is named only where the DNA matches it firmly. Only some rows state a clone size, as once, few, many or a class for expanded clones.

cdr3_aa: CASSEQPNTEAFF; cdr3_nt: TGTGCCAGCAGCGAACAGCCGAACACTGAAGCTTTCTTT; clone_size: medium-sized; v_call: TRBV7-9; d_call: NA; j_call: TRBJ1-1
cdr3_aa: CASSLDGEETQYF; cdr3_nt: TGCGCCAGCAGCTTGGATGGGGAAGAGACCCAGTACTTC; clone_size: medium-sized; v_call: TRBV4-1; d_call: NA; j_call: TRBJ2-5
cdr3_aa: CSARPSTGGRERYTF; cdr3_nt: TGCAGTGCTAGACCCTCTACAGGGGGTCGGGAGCGCTACACCTTC; clone_size: medium-sized; v_call: TRBV20-1; d_call: TRBD1; j_call: TRBJ1-2
cdr3_aa: CASSPEPGAQGTYEQYF; cdr3_nt: TGTGCCAGCTCACCGGAACCGGGAGCACAGGGGACTTACGAGCAGTACTTC; clone_size: many; v_call: TRBV18; d_call: NA; j_call: TRBJ2-7
cdr3_aa: CASSLLDSWNTGELFF; cdr3_nt: TGTGCCAGCAGCTTATTGGACAGCTGGAACACCGGGGAGCTGTTTTTT; clone_size: medium-sized; v_call: TRBV13; d_call: NA; j_call: TRBJ2-2
cdr3_aa: CASSLAGPRTGDTQYF; cdr3_nt: TGCGCCAGCAGCTTGGCCGGCCCCCGTACGGGAGATACGCAGTATTTT; clone_size: medium-sized; v_call: TRBV5-1; d_call: NA; j_call: TRBJ2-3
cdr3_aa: CASSPSRVNEQFF; cdr3_nt: TGTGCCAGCAGTCCCTCAAGGGTCAATGAGCAGTTCTTC; clone_size: NA; v_call: TRBV12-3/TRBV12-4; d_call: NA; j_call: TRBJ2-1
cdr3_aa: CASSFLRWGSNSNQPQHF; cdr3_nt: TGCGCCAGCAGCTTCCTCAGGTGGGGTAGCAATAGCAATCAGCCCCAGCATTTT; clone_size: many; v_call: TRBV5-1; d_call: NA; j_call: TRBJ1-5
cdr3_aa: CASSSGYEQYF; cdr3_nt: TGTGCCAGCAGTTCAGGTTACGAGCAGTACTTC; clone_size: medium-sized; v_call: TRBV27; d_call: NA; j_call: TRBJ2-7
cdr3_aa: CASSPGQGIRGTQYF; cdr3_nt: TGTGCCAGCAGCCCGGGACAGGGGATTCGAGGGACCCAGTACTTC; clone_size: medium-sized; v_call: TRBV9; d_call: TRBD1; j_call: TRBJ2-5
cdr3_aa: CASTEDAYNQPQHF; cdr3_nt: TGTGCCAGCACCGAGGACGCCTACAATCAGCCCCAGCATTTT; clone_size: medium-sized; v_call: TRBV12-3/TRBV12-4; d_call: NA; j_call: TRBJ1-5
cdr3_aa: CSQTSGGKGPYEQYF; cdr3_nt: TGCAGCCAGACTAGCGGGGGGAAAGGTCCCTACGAGCAGTACTTC; clone_size: medium-sized; v_call: TRBV20-1; d_call: TRBD2; j_call: TRBJ2-7
cdr3_aa: CASSQEGGRGYEQYF; cdr3_nt: TGTGCCAGCAGCCAAGAAGGAGGCAGGGGTTACGAGCAGTACTTC; clone_size: medium-sized; v_call: TRBV3-1; d_call: NA; j_call: TRBJ2-7
cdr3_aa: CASSSGTDYEQYF; cdr3_nt: TGTGCCAGCAGTTCCGGGACAGACTACGAGCAGTACTTC; clone_size: medium-sized; v_call: TRBV28; d_call: TRBD1; j_call: TRBJ2-7
cdr3_aa: CASSLAGGPYNEQFF; cdr3_nt: TGTGCCAGCAGCTTAGCCGGGGGACCCTACAATGAGCAGTTCTTC; clone_size: medium-sized; v_call: TRBV7-2; d_call: NA; j_call: TRBJ2-1
cdr3_aa: CATSRERTGNSPLHF; cdr3_nt: TGTGCCACCAGCAGAGAGCGGACAGGCAATTCACCCCTCCACTTT; clone_size: many; v_call: TRBV15; d_call: TRBD1; j_call: TRBJ1-6
cdr3_aa: CSVEDHGIETQYF; cdr3_nt: TGCAGCGTTGAAGATCACGGAATAGAGACCCAGTACTTC; clone_size: medium-sized; v_call: TRBV29-1; d_call: NA; j_call: TRBJ2-5
cdr3_aa: CASSFRGRDDTGELFF; cdr3_nt: TGTGCCAGCAGTTTTCGCGGGAGGGATGACACCGGGGAGCTGTTTTTT; clone_size: medium-sized; v_call: TRBV12-3/TRBV12-4; d_call: TRBD2; j_call: TRBJ2-2
cdr3_aa: CSARGSQGSRTDTQYF; cdr3_nt: TGCAGTGCTAGAGGCTCACAGGGTAGCCGCACAGATACGCAGTATTTT; clone_size: medium-sized; v_call: TRBV20-1; d_call: NA; j_call: TRBJ2-3
cdr3_aa: CSARDDWDRAVYGYTF; cdr3_nt: TGCAGTGCTAGAGATGACTGGGACAGAGCCGTCTATGGCTACACCTTC; clone_size: medium-sized; v_call: TRBV20-1; d_call: TRBD1; j_call: TRBJ1-2
cdr3_aa: CASSYGTASGNTIYF; cdr3_nt: TGTGCCAGCAGCTACGGGACAGCCTCTGGAAACACCATATATTTT; clone_size: medium-sized; v_call: TRBV7-2; d_call: TRBD1; j_call: TRBJ1-3
cdr3_aa: CASSPRLAGEQFF; cdr3_nt: TGTGCCAGCAGCCCCAGACTAGCGGGTGAGCAGTTCTTC; clone_size: medium-sized; v_call: TRBV11-2; d_call: TRBD2; j_call: TRBJ2-1
cdr3_aa: CASSPPGGTSRDSLTDTQYF; cdr3_nt: TGCGCCAGCAGCCCCCCAGGTGGCACCTCCCGAGACAGTTTAACAGATACGCAGTATTTT; clone_size: many; v_call: TRBV4-3; d_call: NA; j_call: TRBJ2-3
cdr3_aa: CATGGNTEAFF; cdr3_nt: TGTGCCACGGGGGGGAACACTGAAGCTTTCTTT; clone_size: many; v_call: TRBV28; d_call: NA; j_call: TRBJ1-1
cdr3_aa: CASSPPNSPEAFF; cdr3_nt: TGTGCCAGCTCACCCCCCAATTCCCCTGAAGCTTTCTTT; clone_size: medium-sized; v_call: TRBV18; d_call: NA; j_call: TRBJ1-1
cdr3_aa: CSNQPQHF; cdr3_nt: TGTAGCAATCAGCCCCAGCATTTT; clone_size: NA; v_call: TRBV15; d_call: NA; j_call: TRBJ1-5
cdr3_aa: CASSVKPGTSGYNEQFF; cdr3_nt: TGTGCCAGCAGCGTCAAGCCCGGGACTAGCGGATACAATGAGCAGTTCTTC; clone_size: medium-sized; v_call: TRBV7-8; d_call: TRBD2; j_call: TRBJ2-1
cdr3_aa: CASSYSLRRDFSYEQYF; cdr3_nt: TGTGCCAGCAGTTACTCCCTTCGCAGGGACTTCTCCTACGAGCAGTACTTC; clone_size: medium-sized; v_call: TRBV6-5; d_call: NA; j_call: TRBJ2-7
cdr3_aa: CASSSTGSSYNEQFF; cdr3_nt: TGTGCCAGCAGCTCGACAGGCAGCTCCTACAATGAGCAGTTCTTC; clone_size: medium-sized; v_call: TRBV7-3; d_call: NA; j_call: TRBJ2-1
cdr3_aa: CASINPNRGGRNQPQHF; cdr3_nt: TGTGCCAGCATAAACCCCAACCGGGGCGGACGCAATCAGCCCCAGCATTTT; clone_size: medium-sized; v_call: TRBV6-5; d_call: NA; j_call: TRBJ1-5
cdr3_aa: CASSFRGADYGYTF; cdr3_nt: TGTGCCAGCAGCTTCAGAGGGGCGGACTATGGCTACACCTTC; clone_size: medium-sized; v_call: TRBV7-9; d_call: NA; j_call: TRBJ1-2
cdr3_aa: CASSPRGTRGRLIGELFF; cdr3_nt: TGCGCCAGCAGCCCTAGGGGAACCAGGGGGCGCTTGATCGGGGAGCTGTTTTTT; clone_size: medium-sized; v_call: TRBV5-1; d_call: TRBD1; j_call: TRBJ2-2
cdr3_aa: CASSLAWRGGSYNEQFF; cdr3_nt: TGTGCCAGCAGCTTGGCCTGGCGCGGCGGGAGCTACAATGAGCAGTTCTTC; clone_size: medium-sized; v_call: TRBV5-5; d_call: TRBD2; j_call: TRBJ2-1
cdr3_aa: CSARSGAANQPQHF; cdr3_nt: TGCAGTGCTAGGTCGGGCGCCGCGAATCAGCCCCAGCATTTT; clone_size: NA; v_call: TRBV20-1; d_call: NA; j_call: TRBJ1-5
cdr3_aa: CASSEWGRTSGGLGEQYF; cdr3_nt: TGCGCCAGCAGTGAGTGGGGACGGACTAGCGGGGGACTGGGCGAGCAGTACTTC; clone_size: medium-sized; v_call: TRBV10-2; d_call: TRBD2; j_call: TRBJ2-7